This TCR beta chain was documented in a study of neoadjuvant anti-PD-1 for oral cavity cancer. Study context: Non-progressing patients received a fourth nivolumab dose near day 43, then surgery on days 50-56.

Specified time point: after neoadjuvant nivolumab, at surgical resection. Repertoires were generated with immunoSEQ multiplex PCR, while TCRdb's copy carries only in-frame clones and drops some. This sample has roughly 14,000 clones, with around 70% found just once. As to this clone: What it binds is not known.

The study, taken as a whole, reports: Higher pretreatment Treg/Th17 ratios tracked higher pretreatment blood clonality. After neoadjuvant nivolumab, PBMC T cell clonality was significantly higher in non-responders than responders.

Germline V CDR1 and CDR2: LNHDA, SQIVND (reference sequence). This CDR3 is built from 15 residues. Trimming took 3 bases from V and 0 from J; bases not matched to a gene: 2. The sequence came from a person between 40 and 80 years old with oral cavity squamous cell carcinoma. Sequencing was performed on PBMCs, taken after nivolumab (anti-PD-1) treatment. This chain links TRBV19 with TRBJ2-1; 7 bases are a match to TRBD1. The CDR3 region has the DNA TGTGCCAGTAGTATGGGACAGAGCTCCTACAATGAGCAGTTCTTC. This sequence encodes CASSMGQSSYNEQFF.